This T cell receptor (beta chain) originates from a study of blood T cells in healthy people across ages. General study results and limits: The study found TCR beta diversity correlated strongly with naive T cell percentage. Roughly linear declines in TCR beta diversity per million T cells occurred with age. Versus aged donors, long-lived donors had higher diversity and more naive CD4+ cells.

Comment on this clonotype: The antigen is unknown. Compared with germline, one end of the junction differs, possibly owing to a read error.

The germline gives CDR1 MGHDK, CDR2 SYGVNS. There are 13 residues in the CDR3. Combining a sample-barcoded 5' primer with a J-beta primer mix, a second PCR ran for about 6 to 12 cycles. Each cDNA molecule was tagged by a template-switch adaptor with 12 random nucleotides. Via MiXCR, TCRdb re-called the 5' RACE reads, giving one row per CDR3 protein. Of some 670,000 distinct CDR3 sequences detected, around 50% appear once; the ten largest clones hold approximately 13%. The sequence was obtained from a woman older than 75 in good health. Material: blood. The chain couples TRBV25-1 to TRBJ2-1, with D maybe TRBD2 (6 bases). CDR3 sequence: CAGSDGLSDEQFF. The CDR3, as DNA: TGTGCCGGCAGTGATGGACTATCCGATGAGCAGTTCTTC.